This note documents a single T cell receptor beta chain sequence. This entry belongs to a study of T cell changes during pregnancy in multiple sclerosis. Using immunoSEQ multiplex PCR, the repertoire was profiled, and TCRdb retains in-frame clones only, with some absent. Of tens of thousands of clones in the sample, approximately 92% are singletons; the top ten hold 5% to 6%. Germline assignment: CDR1 SGHVS and CDR2 FNYEAQ. The CDR3 is 16 amino acids. V was pared by 5 bases and J by 6 bases, with 21 bases between. Here the sequenced sample was CD8+ T cells from peripheral blood mononuclear cells, taken in the third trimester of pregnancy. The chain combines TRBV7-6 with TRBJ2-3; D is perhaps TRBD1 (6 bases). The TCR originated in a female donor with multiple sclerosis, enrolled in a pregnancy study. CDR3 protein: CASSLGDTPPADTQYF. CDR3 nucleotides: TGTGCCAGCAGCCTAGGGGACACCCCCCCGGCGGATACGCAGTATTTT.